This is a list of T cell receptor beta chains from one sample in a study of cytomegalovirus exposure and HLA in healthy donors. Profiled with immunoSEQ multiplex PCR; TCRdb holds only in-frame clones, not every one. The sample includes approximately 150,000 clones, about 64% of them seen just once. Sequenced input: PBMCs. The source of these receptors is a woman in her sixties in good health and CMV-seropositive. The CDR3 runs from the conserved cysteine through the conserved F or W. Fields, in order: D gene, clone size, J gene, V gene, CDR3 protein, CDR3 DNA. A D gene is named only where the DNA matches it firmly. Clone size is stated in some rows and not others, as once, few, many or a class when expanded.

TRBD1 few TRBJ2-7 TRBV5-1 CASSAPGTGHYEQYF TGCGCCAGCAGCGCCCCCGGGACAGGGCACTACGAGCAGTACTTC
NA NA TRBJ2-2 TRBV5-1 CASSLTDVQNTGELFF TGCGCCAGCAGTCTGACAGATGTACAGAACACCGGGGAGCTGTTTTTT
NA NA TRBJ2-7 TRBV7-8 CASSLVGSRPEDF TGTGCCAGCAGCTTAGTTGGGTCGCGACCAGAGGACTTC
TRBD1 NA TRBJ2-6 TRBV5-8 CASSLGQGWANVLTF TGTGCCAGCAGCTTAGGACAGGGGTGGGCCAACGTCCTGACTTTC
NA NA TRBJ2-7 TRBV28 CASSSPRGGSYEQYF TGTGCCAGCAGTTCCCCCCGTGGGGGCTCCTACGAGCAGTACTTC
NA NA TRBJ2-2 TRBV19 CASTNRNTGELFF TGTGCCAGTACAAACAGGAACACCGGGGAGCTGTTTTTT
NA NA TRBJ2-7 TRBV28 CASIEGGALAYEQYF TGTGCCAGCATCGAGGGCGGGGCTTTGGCCTACGAGCAGTACTTC
NA NA TRBJ2-5 TRBV7-6 CASSPRGGYETQYF TGTGCCAGCAGCCCGAGGGGGGGTTACGAGACCCAGTACTTC
NA few TRBJ2-6 TRBV5-6 CASSLYEGSANVLTF TGTGCCAGCAGCTTGTATGAGGGCTCGGCCAACGTCCTGACTTTC
NA NA TRBJ1-1 TRBV29-1 CSSLLNTEAFF TGCAGCTCCCTCCTGAACACTGAAGCTTTCTTT
TRBD2 once TRBJ2-1 TRBV27 CASSLRLAGSSYNEQFF TGTGCCAGCAGTTTGAGACTAGCGGGGAGCTCCTACAATGAGCAGTTCTTC
NA NA TRBJ2-7 TRBV7-2 CASSPRTVSYEQYF TGTGCCAGCAGCCCAAGAACAGTGTCCTACGAGCAGTACTTC
NA few TRBJ2-1 TRBV28 CASRQGAGYNEQFF TGTGCCAGCAGACAAGGGGCGGGATACAATGAGCAGTTCTTC
TRBD2 NA TRBJ2-1 TRBV7-6 CASSSVAGLKDEQFF TGTGCCAGCAGCTCCGTAGCGGGCCTTAAGGATGAGCAGTTCTTC
TRBD1 NA TRBJ1-2 TRBV6-1 CASRGTGDFYGYTF TGTGCCAGCAGAGGGACAGGTGATTTCTATGGCTACACCTTC
NA few TRBJ1-4 TRBV5-1 CASTHGPTSEKLFF TGCGCCAGCACTCACGGCCCGACATCTGAAAAACTGTTTTTT
TRBD1 NA TRBJ2-7 TRBV5-5 CASSPLGQNYEQYF TGTGCCAGCAGCCCCCTGGGACAGAACTACGAGCAGTACTTC
TRBD1 NA TRBJ1-1 TRBV5-1 CASSWQQGASTEASF TGCGCCAGCAGCTGGCAACAGGGGGCAAGCACTGAAGCTTCCTTT
TRBD1 few TRBJ1-5 TRBV7-6 CASSSDRGNQPQHF TGTGCCAGCAGTTCGGACAGGGGAAATCAGCCCCAGCATTTT
TRBD2 NA TRBJ2-7 TRBV5-6 CASSLSPSGLAVREQYF TGTGCCAGCAGCTTGAGCCCCTCGGGACTAGCGGTCCGTGAGCAGTACTTC
NA few TRBJ1-4 TRBV4-1 CASSQEGRPTNEKLFF TGCGCCAGCAGCCAAGAGGGGAGGCCAACTAATGAAAAACTGTTTTTT
NA NA TRBJ1-4 TRBV4-3 CASSQNTGIGEKLFF TGCGCCAGCAGCCAAAATACAGGAATAGGAGAAAAACTGTTTTTT
NA once TRBJ2-5 TRBV11-2 CASSSLSLGGQETQYF TGTGCCAGCAGCTCCCTGAGCTTGGGGGGCCAAGAGACCCAGTACTTC